This passage covers 15 T cell receptor beta chains from one sample sequenced in a study of blood T cells in healthy people across ages. For the second PCR, which ran for about 6 to 12 cycles, a sample-barcoded 5' primer and a J-beta primer mix were used. From the 5' RACE reads, TCRdb called clonotypes with MiXCR, one entry per CDR3 protein. The sample contains about 760,000 distinct CDR3 sequences, 20% to 30% of which appear only once. The data were also submitted as part of a second study, on T cells of mothers and their children.

The sample was blood. Receptors originate from a boy aged 10-17 years in good health.

This clonotype showed up just a few times. V and J are TRBV2 and TRBJ2-5; 8 bases line up with TRBD1. The germline V gene has CDR1 SNHLY and CDR2 FYNNEI. Trimming removed 2 bases from V and 4 bases from J; junction bases left unmatched: 15. This CDR3 comprises 18 residues. CDR3 sequence (DNA): TGTGCCAGCAGTGAATCTCGAGATCGGCCAGGGGGCGGAGAGACCCAGTACTTC. Its protein is CASSESRDRPGGGETQYF.

A few counts support this clonotype. Here the CDR3 reads CASSPTGLESTGELFF. CDR3 DNA: TGTGCCAGCAGCCCGACAGGTTTAGAGTCTACCGGGGAGCTGTTTTTT. The V call is TRBV7-3, the J call TRBJ2-2; TRBD1 is a possible D gene (6 bases). Trimming left V 5 bases short and J 5 bases short, with 18 bases between. The CDR3 length is 16 residues. Germline CDR1 and CDR2: SGHTA and FQGTGA.

The chain links TRBV7-2 to TRBJ2-7; D not resolved. The CDR3 runs to 13 residues. The V end was cut by 6 bases, the J end by 0 bases, with 9 bases between. Germline assignment: CDR1 SGHTA and CDR2 FQGNSA. The CDR3 coding sequence is TGTGCCAGCAGTGGCGCTCACTCCTACGAGCAGTACTTC. Its protein is CASSGAHSYEQYF.

This clonotype was seen only a few times. CDR3 protein: CASSLFDAETQYF. The DNA of the CDR3 is TGTGCCAGCAGCTTATTCGACGCCGAGACCCAGTACTTC. The chain couples TRBV7-9 to TRBJ2-5; D is uncertain. The CDR3 is 13 residues long. V was clipped by 2 bases and J by 5 bases, with 9 bases between them. Germline CDR1 and CDR2: SEHNR and FQNEAQ (reference sequence).

The chain employs TRBV2 and TRBJ2-3, with D possibly called TRBD1 or TRBD2 (5 bases each). V was shortened by 6 bases and J by 2 bases, with 18 bases between the two germline ends. Germline CDR1 reads SNHLY; CDR2 reads FYNNEI. The CDR3 length is 16 residues. CDR3 coding DNA: TGTGCCAGCAGCCGAATCGACAGCGGACCCACAGATACGCAGTATTTT. Its translation is CASSRIDSGPTDTQYF.

The rearrangement links TRBV20-1 to TRBJ1-2; 7 bases match TRBD1. The CDR3 is 14 residues long. The ends lost 2 bases at V and 5 bases at J; junction bases unmatched: 8. Germline V gene data show CDR1 as DFQATT and CDR2 as SNEGSKA (reference sequence). CDR3 bases: TGCAGTGCTAGAAATCCAGGGGGAGAATATGGCTACACCTTC. Its protein is CSARNPGGEYGYTF.

To note about this clonotype: As the CDR3 is not closed by the conserved phenylalanine or tryptophan, this likely results from a read error. CDR3 DNA: TGTGCCAGCAGCTTCCCCAGGGCAGGGGCCAAATACAATGAGCAGTTCTCC. As protein: CASSFPRAGAKYNEQFS. The rearrangement joins TRBV7-9 to TRBJ2-1; maybe TRBD1 (6 bases). The CDR3 sequence is 17 residues long. V dropped 3 bases and J dropped 4 bases, with 19 bases sitting between them. Germline V gene lookup returns CDR1 SEHNR and CDR2 FQNEAQ (reference sequence).

The V and J genes are TRBV7-6 and TRBJ2-1; TRBD1 might be the D (6 bases). Germline V gene lookup returns CDR1 SGHVS and CDR2 FNYEAQ. Trimming took off 0 bases at V and 6 bases at J, with 9 bases between the two ends. This CDR3 is 14 amino acids long. The DNA for the CDR3 is TGTGCCAGCAGCTTAGCGGGGGCGATCAATGAGCAGTTCTTC. It yields the protein CASSLAGAINEQFF.

The chain links TRBV9 to TRBJ2-2; D is undetermined. CDR1 is SGDLS and CDR2 is YYNGEE in the germline V gene. Trimming removed 0 bases at V and 2 bases at J, with 8 bases between. CDR3 length: 15 amino acids. CDR3 loop: CASSVDLSNTGELFF. CDR3 nucleotides: TGTGCCAGCAGCGTAGATCTCTCTAACACCGGGGAGCTGTTTTTT.

J is TRBJ2-5 and V is TRBV20-1, with 13 bases fitting TRBD2. The germline V gene has CDR1 DFQATT and CDR2 SNEGSKA (reference sequence). The V and J ends lost 5 bases and 5 bases, in that order; junction bases with no gene match: 11. The CDR3 length is 16 residues. Here the CDR3 DNA reads TGCAGTGCTTCCCTACTACTAGCGGGGGGGCTTGAGACCCAGTACTTC. Its protein product is CSASLLLAGGLETQYF.

The J gene is TRBJ1-5, the V gene TRBV12-5; no clear D gene. Germline CDR1 reads LGHNT; CDR2 reads FRNRAP. The CDR3 covers 18 residues. V shed 0 bases and J shed 6 bases, with 21 bases lying between them. The CDR3 loop is CASGLVQKEGGIGQPQHF. DNA of the CDR3: TGTGCTAGTGGTTTGGTACAAAAGGAGGGAGGGATCGGTCAGCCCCAGCATTTT. Full variable domain (remainder filled in from reference TRBV12-5 and TRBJ1-5): DARVTQTPRHKVTEMGQEVTMRCQPILGHNTVFWYRQTMMQGLELLAYFRNRAPLDDSGMPKDRFSAEMPDATLATLKIQPSEPRDSAVYFCASGLVQKEGGIGQPQHFGDGTRLSIL.

The V and J genes are TRBV13 and TRBJ2-7; 8 nucleotides line up with TRBD2. The trim removed 4 bases at V and 2 bases at J, leaving 13 bases unmatched. The CDR3 sequence is 17 residues long. Germline V gene sequence: CDR1 PRHDT, CDR2 FYEKMQ (reference sequence). The CDR3 nucleotides are TGTGCCAGCAGCTCCAGCGGGGGCCCTTCATTAACCTACGAGCAGTACTTC. This sequence encodes CASSSSGGPSLTYEQYF.

The chain has TRBV12-3 or TRBV12-4 and TRBJ2-5; 8 bases line up with TRBD1. V trimming: 4 bases; J trimming: 6 bases; junction bases outside the gene matches: 10. CDR3 length: 15 amino acids. Here the CDR3 reads CASSSSGTGTKTQYF. CDR3 nucleotide sequence: TGTGCCAGCAGTTCTTCCGGGACAGGAACTAAGACCCAGTACTTC.

The sample holds a few counts of this clonotype. The chain has TRBV24-1 and TRBJ1-2; 7 bases map to TRBD1. Per germline, CDR1 KGHDR and CDR2 SFDVKD. The CDR3 has 15 residues. After removal of 1 base from V and 5 bases from J, the junction contained 6 bases not matched to a gene. The CDR3 DNA follows: TGTGCCACCAGTGATTTTCGGGGGACAGCTTATGGCTACACCTTC. Protein product: CATSDFRGTAYGYTF.

V and J are TRBV19 and TRBJ2-6, with D possibly being TRBD1 or TRBD2 (5 bases each). This CDR3 is 17 amino acids long. In germline, CDR1 is LNHDA, CDR2 SQIVND (reference sequence). V was clipped by 1 base and J by 4 bases, with 14 bases between them. The CDR3 reads CASSIGDGVMGANVLTF. CDR3 in DNA: TGTGCCAGTAGTATAGGGGACGGCGTTATGGGGGCCAACGTCCTGACTTTC.